A selection of T cell receptor beta chains follows, all from one sample in a study of T cell repertoires in breast cancer. Each CDR3 protein gets one entry after TCRdb re-called the emulsion pairing reads with MiXCR. The sample comprises roughly 40,000 distinct CDR3 sequences, over 40% of which are singletons, and 60% rests with the top ten. Sequencing was done on a sample of CD8+ T cells. Every receptor here comes from a pool of human donors with breast cancer or a healthy control (not recorded which). The CDR3 runs from the conserved cysteine through the conserved F or W. Fields, in order: D gene, J gene, clone size, V gene, CDR3 length, CDR3 protein, CDR3 DNA. A D gene is named only where the DNA matches it firmly. Part of the rows lack a size; the others show once, few, many or a class for expanded clones.

D gene: TRBD1; J gene: TRBJ1-5; clone size: -; V gene: TRBV4-3; CDR3 length: 15; CDR3 protein: CASSHADRVDQPQRF; CDR3 DNA: TGCGCCAGCAGCCACGCCGACAGGGTTGATCAGCCCCAGCGTTTT
D gene: TRBD2; J gene: TRBJ2-1; clone size: few; V gene: TRBV28; CDR3 length: 21; CDR3 protein: CASSDPPNTSGRFGAYNEQFF; CDR3 DNA: TGTGCCAGCAGTGACCCGCCCAATACTAGCGGGAGGTTCGGCGCCTACAATGAGCAGTTCTTC
D gene: TRBD2; J gene: TRBJ2-7; clone size: few; V gene: TRBV20-1; CDR3 length: 15; CDR3 protein: CSARVGTSGRNEQYF; CDR3 DNA: TGCAGTGCTAGAGTTGGTACTAGCGGGAGGAACGAGCAGTACTTC
D gene: -; J gene: TRBJ1-1; clone size: -; V gene: TRBV3-1; CDR3 length: 12; CDR3 protein: CASSQWAAEAFF; CDR3 DNA: TGTGCCAGCAGCCAATGGGCCGCGGAAGCTTTCTTT
D gene: -; J gene: TRBJ1-6; clone size: -; V gene: TRBV18; CDR3 length: 13; CDR3 protein: CASSSFDDSPLHF; CDR3 DNA: TGTGCCAGCTCATCTTTCGATGATTCACCCCTCCACTTT
D gene: -; J gene: TRBJ2-7; clone size: few; V gene: TRBV7-9; CDR3 length: 12; CDR3 protein: CASSLSAYEQYF; CDR3 DNA: TGTGCCAGCAGCCTCTCGGCGTACGAGCAGTACTTC
D gene: -; J gene: TRBJ1-6; clone size: few; V gene: TRBV6-6; CDR3 length: 15; CDR3 protein: CASSSTGTLNSPLHF; CDR3 DNA: TGTGCCAGCAGTTCTACCGGGACACTTAATTCACCCCTCCACTTT
D gene: -; J gene: TRBJ1-1; clone size: once; V gene: TRBV11-2; CDR3 length: 13; CDR3 protein: CASSLGRDTEAFF; CDR3 DNA: TGTGCCAGCAGCTTGGGGAGAGACACTGAAGCTTTCTTT
D gene: TRBD1; J gene: TRBJ1-2; clone size: few; V gene: TRBV19; CDR3 length: 15; CDR3 protein: CATRTGDGRGYGYTF; CDR3 DNA: TGTGCCACCAGGACAGGGGACGGTCGTGGCTATGGCTACACCTTC
D gene: -; J gene: TRBJ2-1; clone size: -; V gene: TRBV20-1; CDR3 length: 14; CDR3 protein: CSAPFGDRLNEQFF; CDR3 DNA: TGCAGTGCTCCCTTTGGCGACAGGCTCAATGAGCAGTTCTTC
D gene: TRBD1; J gene: TRBJ1-6; clone size: -; V gene: TRBV6-2/TRBV6-3; CDR3 length: 13; CDR3 protein: CASSHRGQHPFHF; CDR3 DNA: TGTGCCAGCAGTCACAGGGGACAGCATCCCTTCCACTTT
D gene: -; J gene: TRBJ1-4; clone size: few; V gene: TRBV2; CDR3 length: 12; CDR3 protein: CASRGGNEKLFF; CDR3 DNA: TGTGCCAGCAGAGGGGGGAATGAAAAACTGTTTTTT
D gene: -; J gene: TRBJ1-5; clone size: -; V gene: TRBV19; CDR3 length: 16; CDR3 protein: CASSMYLRRDNQPQHF; CDR3 DNA: TGTGCCAGTAGTATGTATCTTAGAAGGGACAATCAGCCCCAGCATTTT
D gene: -; J gene: TRBJ1-3; clone size: -; V gene: TRBV6-2/TRBV6-3; CDR3 length: 16; CDR3 protein: CASGSGLSSSGNTIYF; CDR3 DNA: TGTGCCAGCGGTAGTGGACTTTCGAGCTCTGGAAACACCATATATTTT
D gene: TRBD2; J gene: TRBJ2-3; clone size: -; V gene: TRBV14; CDR3 length: 17; CDR3 protein: CASSQWTSGSRTDTQYF; CDR3 DNA: TGTGCCAGCAGCCAATGGACTAGCGGGAGTCGTACAGATACGCAGTATTTT
D gene: -; J gene: TRBJ2-7; clone size: many; V gene: TRBV7-9; CDR3 length: 11; CDR3 protein: CASSRESEQYF; CDR3 DNA: TGTGCCAGCAGCAGAGAATCCGAGCAGTACTTC
D gene: -; J gene: TRBJ2-7; clone size: -; V gene: TRBV29-1; CDR3 length: 13; CDR3 protein: CSAGQSVAYEQYF; CDR3 DNA: TGCAGCGCTGGTCAGTCGGTTGCCTACGAGCAGTACTTC
D gene: TRBD1; J gene: TRBJ2-7; clone size: few; V gene: TRBV28; CDR3 length: 15; CDR3 protein: CASSSIAGTGAEQYF; CDR3 DNA: TGTGCCAGCAGTTCCATAGCCGGGACAGGGGCCGAGCAGTACTTC
D gene: TRBD1; J gene: TRBJ2-7; clone size: -; V gene: TRBV6-5; CDR3 length: 17; CDR3 protein: CASSYAPWDRRGREQYF; CDR3 DNA: TGTGCCAGCAGTTACGCCCCTTGGGACAGGAGGGGACGCGAGCAGTACTTC
D gene: -; J gene: TRBJ2-7; clone size: few; V gene: TRBV20-1; CDR3 length: 11; CDR3 protein: CSAAQRGEQYF; CDR3 DNA: TGCAGTGCTGCGCAACGTGGAGAGCAGTACTTC
D gene: -; J gene: TRBJ2-1; clone size: few; V gene: TRBV7-2; CDR3 length: 13; CDR3 protein: CASSSPGNNEQFF; CDR3 DNA: TGTGCCAGCAGCTCCCCGGGAAACAATGAGCAGTTCTTC
D gene: TRBD1; J gene: TRBJ2-7; clone size: once; V gene: TRBV7-9; CDR3 length: 14; CDR3 protein: CASSLSTGAYEQCF; CDR3 DNA: TGTGCCAGCAGCTTAAGTACAGGGGCTTACGAGCAGTGCTTC
D gene: TRBD1; J gene: TRBJ1-2; clone size: few; V gene: TRBV20-1; CDR3 length: 14; CDR3 protein: CSARGQGARYGYTF; CDR3 DNA: TGCAGTGCTAGAGGCCAGGGGGCGCGATATGGCTACACCTTC
D gene: -; J gene: TRBJ1-1; clone size: few; V gene: TRBV7-9; CDR3 length: 13; CDR3 protein: CASSVSTNTEAFF; CDR3 DNA: TGTGCCAGCAGCGTATCCACGAACACTGAAGCTTTCTTT
D gene: -; J gene: TRBJ1-2; clone size: -; V gene: TRBV19; CDR3 length: 14; CDR3 protein: CASSKGQDLYGYTF; CDR3 DNA: TGTGCCAGTAGTAAGGGGCAGGACCTCTATGGCTACACCTTC
D gene: TRBD1; J gene: TRBJ1-2; clone size: -; V gene: TRBV20-1; CDR3 length: 14; CDR3 protein: CSAQRRGRGYGYTF; CDR3 DNA: TGCAGTGCCCAGCGGAGGGGGCGAGGGTATGGCTACACCTTC
D gene: -; J gene: TRBJ2-1; clone size: -; V gene: TRBV20-1; CDR3 length: 11; CDR3 protein: CSAKGSYEQFF; CDR3 DNA: TGCAGTGCTAAGGGGAGTTATGAGCAGTTCTTC
D gene: -; J gene: TRBJ2-1; clone size: -; V gene: TRBV6-5; CDR3 length: 14; CDR3 protein: CASSYSIGNNEQFF; CDR3 DNA: TGTGCCAGCAGTTACTCGATAGGGAACAATGAGCAGTTCTTC
D gene: -; J gene: TRBJ2-7; clone size: -; V gene: TRBV2; CDR3 length: 13; CDR3 protein: CASSIFGESEQYF; CDR3 DNA: TGTGCCAGCAGCATATTCGGAGAGTCCGAGCAGTACTTC
D gene: TRBD2; J gene: TRBJ2-1; clone size: few; V gene: TRBV27; CDR3 length: 18; CDR3 protein: CASSLSAGGLAHYNEQFF; CDR3 DNA: TGTGCCAGCAGTTTATCGGCCGGGGGACTAGCGCACTACAATGAGCAGTTCTTC
D gene: -; J gene: TRBJ2-3; clone size: -; V gene: TRBV3-1; CDR3 length: 15; CDR3 protein: CASSDTATSTDTQYF; CDR3 DNA: TGTGCCAGCAGCGATACAGCCACTAGCACAGATACGCAGTATTTT
D gene: -; J gene: TRBJ1-3; clone size: few; V gene: TRBV4-1; CDR3 length: 15; CDR3 protein: CASSQDRVSGNTIYF; CDR3 DNA: TGCGCCAGCAGCCAAGATCGGGTCAGCGGAAACACCATATATTTT
D gene: TRBD1; J gene: TRBJ1-5; clone size: few; V gene: TRBV2; CDR3 length: 14; CDR3 protein: CASSENRGHQPQHF; CDR3 DNA: TGTGCCAGCAGTGAAAACAGGGGGCATCAGCCCCAGCATTTT
D gene: TRBD1; J gene: TRBJ1-2; clone size: -; V gene: TRBV4-2; CDR3 length: 16; CDR3 protein: CASSQKMDRGTGGYTF; CDR3 DNA: TGTGCCAGCAGCCAAAAAATGGACAGGGGGACGGGTGGCTACACCTTC
D gene: -; J gene: TRBJ1-2; clone size: few; V gene: TRBV29-1; CDR3 length: 11; CDR3 protein: CSVGREGGYTF; CDR3 DNA: TGCAGCGTTGGCAGGGAAGGCGGCTACACCTTC
D gene: TRBD1; J gene: TRBJ2-1; clone size: -; V gene: TRBV6-1; CDR3 length: 13; CDR3 protein: CASSRDRGNEQFF; CDR3 DNA: TGTGCCAGCAGCCGGGACAGGGGAAATGAGCAGTTCTTC
D gene: -; J gene: TRBJ2-7; clone size: -; V gene: TRBV18; CDR3 length: 13; CDR3 protein: CASSPTQYYEQYF; CDR3 DNA: TGTGCCAGCTCACCGACCCAGTATTACGAGCAGTACTTC
D gene: -; J gene: TRBJ1-6; clone size: many; V gene: TRBV6-1; CDR3 length: 15; CDR3 protein: CASSPVLGRNSPLHF; CDR3 DNA: TGTGCCAGCAGCCCCGTGTTGGGGCGAAATTCACCCCTCCACTTT
D gene: -; J gene: TRBJ2-1; clone size: -; V gene: TRBV7-6; CDR3 length: 13; CDR3 protein: CASSLARNNEQFF; CDR3 DNA: TGTGCCAGCAGCTTAGCACGGAACAATGAGCAGTTCTTC
D gene: TRBD2; J gene: TRBJ2-3; clone size: -; V gene: TRBV6-1; CDR3 length: 16; CDR3 protein: CASSEWTSGGADTQYF; CDR3 DNA: TGTGCCAGCAGTGAATGGACTAGCGGGGGTGCAGATACGCAGTATTTT
D gene: TRBD2; J gene: TRBJ2-1; clone size: -; V gene: TRBV7-2; CDR3 length: 17; CDR3 protein: CASCELAGGPFYNEQFF; CDR3 DNA: TGTGCCAGCTGCGAATTAGCGGGGGGGCCCTTCTACAATGAGCAGTTCTTC
D gene: -; J gene: TRBJ1-2; clone size: -; V gene: TRBV15; CDR3 length: 15; CDR3 protein: CATSREGGGPYGYTF; CDR3 DNA: TGTGCCACCAGCAGAGAAGGAGGGGGGCCCTATGGCTACACCTTC